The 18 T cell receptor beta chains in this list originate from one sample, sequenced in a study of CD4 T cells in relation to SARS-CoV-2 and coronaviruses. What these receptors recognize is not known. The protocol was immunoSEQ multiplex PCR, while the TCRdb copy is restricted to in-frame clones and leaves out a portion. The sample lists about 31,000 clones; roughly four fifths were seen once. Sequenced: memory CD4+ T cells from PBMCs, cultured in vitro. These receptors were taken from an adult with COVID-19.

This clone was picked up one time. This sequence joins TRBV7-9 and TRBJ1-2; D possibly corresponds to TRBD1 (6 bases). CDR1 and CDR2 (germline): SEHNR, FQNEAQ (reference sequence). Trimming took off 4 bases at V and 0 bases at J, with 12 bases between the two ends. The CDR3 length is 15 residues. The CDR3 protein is CASSSTTGTNYGYTF. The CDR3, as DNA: TGTGCCAGCAGCTCGACGACAGGAACTAACTATGGCTACACCTTC.

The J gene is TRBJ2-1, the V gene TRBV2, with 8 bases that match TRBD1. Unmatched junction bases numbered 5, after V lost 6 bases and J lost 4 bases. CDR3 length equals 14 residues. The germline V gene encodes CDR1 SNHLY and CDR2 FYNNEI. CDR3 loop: CASRGQGLYNEQFF. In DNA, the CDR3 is TGTGCCAGCAGAGGACAGGGCCTATACAATGAGCAGTTCTTC.

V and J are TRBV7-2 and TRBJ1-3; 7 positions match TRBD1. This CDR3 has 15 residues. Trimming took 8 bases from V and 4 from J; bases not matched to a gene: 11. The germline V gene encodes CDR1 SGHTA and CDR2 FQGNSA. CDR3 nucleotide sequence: TGTGCCAGCGGACGGGAGGGGACAGTAGGAAACACCATATATTTT. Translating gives CASGREGTVGNTIYF. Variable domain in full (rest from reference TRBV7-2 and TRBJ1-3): GAGVSQSPSNKVTEKGKDVELRCDPISGHTALYWYRQSLGQGLEFLIYFQGNSAPDKSGLPSDRFSAERTGGSVSTLTIQRTQQEDSAVYLCASGREGTVGNTIYFGEGSWLTVV.

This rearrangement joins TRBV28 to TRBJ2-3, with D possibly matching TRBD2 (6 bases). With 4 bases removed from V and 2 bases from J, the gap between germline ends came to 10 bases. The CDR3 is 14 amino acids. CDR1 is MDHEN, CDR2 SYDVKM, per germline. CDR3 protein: CASSSLLATDTQYF. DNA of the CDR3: TGTGCCAGCAGTTCTTTACTAGCCACAGATACGCAGTATTTT.

As DNA, the CDR3 is TGCGCCAGCAGCGTGACTAGACCCTCCACTTATACGCAGTATTTT. Translated: CASSVTRPSTYTQYF. This chain joins TRBV5-1 and TRBJ2-3, with D possibly TRBD2 on 6 matching bases. The CDR3 contains 15 residues. The germline CDR1 and CDR2 sequences are SGHRS and YFSETQ. Deletions cut 4 bases from V and 7 bases from J, with 19 bases between.

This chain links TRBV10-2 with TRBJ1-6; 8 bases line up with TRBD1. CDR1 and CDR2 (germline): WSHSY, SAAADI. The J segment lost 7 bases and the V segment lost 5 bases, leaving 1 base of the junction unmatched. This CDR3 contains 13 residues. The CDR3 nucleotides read TGCGCCAGCAGTAACAGGGGGAATTCACCCCTCCACTTT. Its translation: CASSNRGNSPLHF.

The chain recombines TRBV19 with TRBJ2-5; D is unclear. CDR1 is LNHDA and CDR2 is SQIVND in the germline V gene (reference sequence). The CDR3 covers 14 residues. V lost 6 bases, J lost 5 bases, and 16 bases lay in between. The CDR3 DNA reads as TGTGCCAGTAGCCCGAACGAGTTCCGGGAGACCCAGTACTTC. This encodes CASSPNEFRETQYF.

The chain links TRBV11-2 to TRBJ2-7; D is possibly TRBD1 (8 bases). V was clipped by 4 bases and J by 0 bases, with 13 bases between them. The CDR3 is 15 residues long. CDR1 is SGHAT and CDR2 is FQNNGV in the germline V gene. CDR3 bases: TGTGCCAGCAGCTCTACAGGGGGGGGCTCCTACGAGCAGTACTTC. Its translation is CASSSTGGGSYEQYF.

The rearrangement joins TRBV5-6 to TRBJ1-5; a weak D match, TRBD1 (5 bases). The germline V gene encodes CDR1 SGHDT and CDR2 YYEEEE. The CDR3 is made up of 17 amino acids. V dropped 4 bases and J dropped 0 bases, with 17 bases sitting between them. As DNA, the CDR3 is TGTGCCAGCAGCCTCACCTCCGGGACGTATAGCAATCAGCCCCAGCATTTT. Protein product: CASSLTSGTYSNQPQHF.

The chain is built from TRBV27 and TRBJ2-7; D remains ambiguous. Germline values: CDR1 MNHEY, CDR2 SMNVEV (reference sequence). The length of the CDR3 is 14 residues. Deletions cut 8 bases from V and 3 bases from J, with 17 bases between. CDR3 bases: TGTGCCAGCGGCCCCCTCGGACCGCTCTACGAGCAGTACTTC. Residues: CASGPLGPLYEQYF.

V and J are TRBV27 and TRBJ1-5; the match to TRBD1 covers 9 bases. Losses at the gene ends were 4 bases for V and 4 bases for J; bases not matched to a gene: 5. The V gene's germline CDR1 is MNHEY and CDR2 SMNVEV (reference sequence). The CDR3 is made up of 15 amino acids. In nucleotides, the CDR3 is TGTGCCAGCAGTTCGGACAGGGGAAGTAATCAGCCCCAGCATTTT. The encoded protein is CASSSDRGSNQPQHF.

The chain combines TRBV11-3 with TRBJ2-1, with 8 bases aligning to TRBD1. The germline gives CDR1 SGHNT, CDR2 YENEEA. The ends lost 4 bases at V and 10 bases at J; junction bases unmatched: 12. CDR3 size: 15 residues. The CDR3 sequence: CASSSDGQGAREQFF. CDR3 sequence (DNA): TGTGCCAGCAGCTCCGACGGGCAGGGGGCTAGGGAGCAGTTCTTC.

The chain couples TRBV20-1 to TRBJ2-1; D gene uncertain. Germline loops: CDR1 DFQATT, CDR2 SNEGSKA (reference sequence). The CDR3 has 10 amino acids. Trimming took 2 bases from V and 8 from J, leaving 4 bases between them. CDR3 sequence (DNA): TGCAGTGCTAGACTAGATGAGCAGTTCTTC. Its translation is CSARLDEQFF.

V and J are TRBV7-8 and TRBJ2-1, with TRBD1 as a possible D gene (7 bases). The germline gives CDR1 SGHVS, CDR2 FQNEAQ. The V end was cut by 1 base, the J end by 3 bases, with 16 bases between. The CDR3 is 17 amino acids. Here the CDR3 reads CASSLGTGEDYYNEQFF. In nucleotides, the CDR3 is TGTGCCAGCAGCTTAGGGACAGGAGAGGACTACTACAATGAGCAGTTCTTC.

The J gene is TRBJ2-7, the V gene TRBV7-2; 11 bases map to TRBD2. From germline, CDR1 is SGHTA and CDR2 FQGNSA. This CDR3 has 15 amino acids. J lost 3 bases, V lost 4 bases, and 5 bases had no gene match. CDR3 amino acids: CASSSIAGGLYEQYF. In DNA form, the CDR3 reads TGTGCCAGCAGCTCTATAGCGGGAGGGCTCTACGAGCAGTACTTC. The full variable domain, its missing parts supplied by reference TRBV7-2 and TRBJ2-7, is GAGVSQSPSNKVTEKGKDVELRCDPISGHTALYWYRQSLGQGLEFLIYFQGNSAPDKSGLPSDRFSAERTGGSVSTLTIQRTQQEDSAVYLCASSSIAGGLYEQYFGPGTRLTVT.

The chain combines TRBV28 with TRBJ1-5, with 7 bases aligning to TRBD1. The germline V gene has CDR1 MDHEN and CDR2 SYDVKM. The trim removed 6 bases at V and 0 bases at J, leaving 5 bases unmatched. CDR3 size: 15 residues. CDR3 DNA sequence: TGTGCCAGCAGCAGGGACAGCCCTAGCAATCAGCCCCAGCATTTT. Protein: CASSRDSPSNQPQHF.

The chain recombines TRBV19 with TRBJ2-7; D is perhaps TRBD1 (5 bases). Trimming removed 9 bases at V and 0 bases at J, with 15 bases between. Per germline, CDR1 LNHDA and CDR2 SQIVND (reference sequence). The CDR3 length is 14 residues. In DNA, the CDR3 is TGTGCCAGCACACAGGCAGTTCGCTCCTACGAGCAGTACTTC. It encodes CASTQAVRSYEQYF.

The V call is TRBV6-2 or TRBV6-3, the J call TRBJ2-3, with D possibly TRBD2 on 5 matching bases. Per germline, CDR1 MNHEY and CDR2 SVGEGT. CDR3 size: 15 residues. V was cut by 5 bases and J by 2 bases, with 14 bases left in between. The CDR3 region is CASSSGSRPTDTQYF. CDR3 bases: TGTGCCAGCAGTAGTGGGAGTAGACCCACAGATACGCAGTATTTT.